The 16 T cell receptor beta chains below all came from one sample that was sequenced in a study of blood T cells in healthy people across ages. Primed by a sample-barcoded 5' primer and a J-beta primer mix, a second PCR proceeded for roughly 7 to 11 cycles. MiXCR, run by TCRdb on the 5' RACE reads, gives a single entry per CDR3 protein. The data contain around 650,000 distinct CDR3 sequences, about 43% of them seen just once; the ten biggest clones take up 25% to 35%. The sequenced material came from blood. The receptors shown here come from a man older than 75 in good health.

This clonotype has at least ten counts. The chain carries TRBV20-1 and TRBJ1-2, with D maybe TRBD1 (5 bases). Germline assignment: CDR1 DFQATT and CDR2 SNEGSKA (reference sequence). V was clipped by 3 bases and J by 6 bases, with 17 bases between them. This CDR3 has 14 amino acids. CDR3 DNA: TGCAGTGCTAGTGGAGCAGGGATGAGGAATGGCTACACCTTC. This translates into CSASGAGMRNGYTF.

In this sample, this clonotype turned up a few times. The genes are TRBV4-3 and TRBJ2-7; 7 bases are shared with TRBD2. The germline CDR1 and CDR2 sequences are LGHNA and YSLEER. Germline trimming cut 4 bases from V and 0 bases from J; bases unmatched to any gene: 6. This CDR3 is built from 15 residues. Here the CDR3 reads CASSRRRLASYEQYF. The CDR3 DNA sequence: TGCGCCAGCAGCCGCCGTCGACTAGCCTCCTACGAGCAGTACTTC.

The CDR3 DNA follows: TGCGCCAGCAGCTTGAACAGGGGGCTCCGAAACATTCAGTACTTC. Protein: CASSLNRGLRNIQYF. The V call is TRBV5-1, the J call TRBJ2-4, with 9 bases matching TRBD1. This CDR3 region has 15 residues. Germline CDR1 and CDR2: SGHRS and YFSETQ. The V gene end was trimmed by 1 base and the J gene end by 6 bases; junction bases not matched to a gene: 5.

The J gene is TRBJ2-7, the V gene TRBV7-2; 9 bases match TRBD2. There are 18 residues in the CDR3. Trimming removed 3 bases from V and 1 base from J; junction bases left unmatched: 13. Germline lookup yields CDR1 SGHTA and CDR2 FQGNSA. CDR3 nucleotides: TGTGCCAGCAGCTTTATCCCCCGAGCGGGGGGCCGATCCTACGAGCAGTACTTC. Translating it yields CASSFIPRAGGRSYEQYF.

This sequence joins TRBV19 and TRBJ1-5; D is uncertain. From germline, CDR1 is LNHDA and CDR2 SQIVND (reference sequence). V was clipped by 5 bases and J by 2 bases, with 13 bases between them. The CDR3 loop spans 15 amino acids. CDR3 coding DNA: TGTGCCAGTAGTCCACAGTCTATGGGCAATCAGCCCCAGCATTTT. This encodes CASSPQSMGNQPQHF.

The chain carries TRBV6-1 and TRBJ2-7, with D possibly TRBD2 on 5 matching bases. The end of the DNA aligns better with TRBJ2-5, so the J call may be wrong. Germline CDR1 is MNHNS and CDR2 is SASEGT. There are 16 residues in the CDR3. The CDR3 coding sequence is TGTGCCAGCAGTGAGCTAGCCCCCTTGCTGCAAGAGACCCAGTACTTC. This sequence encodes CASSELAPLLQETQYF.

The rearrangement uses TRBV20-1 and TRBJ1-2; D possibly corresponds to TRBD1 (6 bases). The CDR3 extends over 14 amino acids. The germline V gene encodes CDR1 DFQATT and CDR2 SNEGSKA (reference sequence). Trimming shortened V by 3 bases and J by 2 bases, and 13 bases separated the two germline ends. The CDR3 reads CSARAGGQNYGYTF. The DNA for the CDR3 is TGCAGTGCTAGGGCGGGGGGCCAGAACTATGGCTACACCTTC.

In this sample, this clonotype turned up a few times. The chain couples TRBV20-1 to TRBJ2-1, with 13 bases identical to TRBD2. This CDR3 region has 15 residues. Germline CDR1 is DFQATT and CDR2 is SNEGSKA (reference sequence). V trimming: 3 bases; J trimming: 5 bases; junction bases outside the gene matches: 4. In nucleotides, the CDR3 is TGCAGTGCTAGCTCCGGGACTAGCGGGAACAATGAGCAGTTCTTC. It translates to CSASSGTSGNNEQFF.

V gene TRBV9 combines with J gene TRBJ2-5; D is unclear. The CDR3 is 15 amino acids. Germline CDR1 and CDR2: SGDLS and YYNGEE. V lost 2 bases to trimming and J lost 1 base, with 12 bases between them. The CDR3 DNA reads as TGTGCCAGCAGCGTCTTTCCCGCGGCCCAAGAGACCCAGTACTTC. Translation: CASSVFPAAQETQYF.

This clonotype has just a few counts. This sequence joins TRBV28 and TRBJ2-7; 8 bases fit TRBD1. Germline CDR1 and CDR2: MDHEN and SYDVKM. After removal of 6 bases from V and 4 bases from J, the junction contained 11 bases not matched to a gene. The CDR3 is 15 amino acids. This chain's CDR3 is CASRGAGTGNYEQYF. In DNA, the CDR3 is TGTGCCAGCAGGGGAGCCGGGACAGGCAATTACGAGCAGTACTTC.

For the CDR3, the DNA is TGTGCCAGCAGCCAAGATCGGACAGGGGTTCGCGAGCAGTACTTC. This encodes CASSQDRTGVREQYF. The chain uses TRBV3-1 and TRBJ2-7; 9 bases align to TRBD1. This CDR3 comprises 15 residues. J gave up 6 bases and V 0 bases, and 6 bases lay outside the gene matches. CDR1 and CDR2 (germline): LGHDT, YNNKEL (reference sequence).

This clonotype has only a few counts. The V and J genes are TRBV11-2 and TRBJ2-7, with TRBD1 matching over 9 bases. The CDR3 extends over 15 amino acids. Germline-derived CDR1 and CDR2 are SGHAT and FQNNGV. Trimming at V came to 5 bases and at J to 2 bases, leaving 7 bases not matched to a gene. This CDR3 reads CASSTDRGGTYEQYF. In DNA form, the CDR3 reads TGTGCCAGCAGCACGGACAGGGGAGGTACCTACGAGCAGTACTTC.

This clonotype was recorded a few times. The J gene is TRBJ2-1, the V gene TRBV30, with D perhaps TRBD1 (5 bases). The ends were cut back, 5 bases at V and 0 bases at J, with 8 bases in the middle. CDR1 GTSNPN and CDR2 SVGIG come from the germline V gene (reference sequence). The CDR3 is 13 residues long. CDR3 DNA: TGTGCCTGGGGGGCCCTCTCCTACAATGAGCAGTTCTTC. Its protein product is CAWGALSYNEQFF.

The chain joins TRBV27 to TRBJ2-5, with 10 bases lining up with TRBD2. V was pared by 4 bases and J by 6 bases, with 14 bases of the junction left unmatched. CDR1 and CDR2 (germline): MNHEY, SMNVEV (reference sequence). This CDR3 spans 17 amino acids. The CDR3, as DNA: TGTGCCAGCAGTTCCCCAGGGAGTAGCGGGGGGTCGAAGACCCAGTACTTC. It specifies CASSSPGSSGGSKTQYF.

This chain uses TRBV3-1 with TRBJ1-3, with TRBD1 as a possible D gene (5 bases). Germline V gene data show CDR1 as LGHDT and CDR2 as YNNKEL (reference sequence). Trimming cost V 1 base and J 0 bases, with 10 bases left between them. The CDR3 contains 16 residues. The CDR3 nucleotides read TGTGCCAGCAGCCAAGGGCAGGGCCACTCTGGAAACACCATATATTTT. It translates to CASSQGQGHSGNTIYF.

V and J are TRBV6-5 and TRBJ2-2; D is unclear. Germline V gene data show CDR1 as MNHEY and CDR2 as SVGAGI. This CDR3 spans 16 amino acids. Trimming stripped 7 bases from V and 0 bases from J, with 15 bases between. The CDR3 sequence is CASKGRNSANTGELFF. CDR3 in DNA: TGTGCCAGCAAAGGTCGGAACAGCGCGAACACCGGGGAGCTGTTTTTT.